This T cell receptor (beta chain) was captured in a study of technical replicates of blood from a handful of donors. Libraries were prepared by immunoSEQ multiplex PCR; TCRdb keeps only in-frame clonotypes and omits some of them. The sample lists 65,000 to 90,000 clones, 85% to 95% occurring once. The V end was cut by 5 bases, the J end by 4 bases, with 9 bases between. The CDR3 covers 13 residues. Looked up from germline, CDR1 is MNHNS and CDR2 is SASEGT. The chain is built from TRBV6-1 and TRBJ2-1; D unresolved. Sequencing was performed on T cells isolated from PBMCs. This TCR derives from a human donor in good health. The chain's CDR3 is CASSIEAYNEQFF. The CDR3 DNA is TGTGCCAGCAGTATCGAGGCTTACAATGAGCAGTTCTTC.